This T cell receptor beta chain originates from a study of breast tumors, draining lymph nodes, adjacent tissues. Study observations and caveats: Findings are consistent with lymph node origin and intratumoral expansion of most tumor T cells. Data only fit, rather than demonstrated, lymph node origin of most tumor T cells. Tumor repertoires ranked between lymph nodes and nontumor tissue in diversity, with V and J gene preferences. Luminal-like breast cancer showed significantly higher tumor–nontumor repertoire similarity than basal-like.

Trimming took off 7 bases at V and 9 bases at J, with 16 bases between the two ends. This CDR3 contains 12 residues. In germline, CDR1 is SQVTM, CDR2 ANQGSEA. TCRdb re-analysed the multiplex PCR reads in MiXCR, keeping a single row per CDR3 protein. The sample has 200,000 to 300,000 distinct CDR3 sequences, around 31% seen once. Axillary draining lymph nodes of breast cancer patients supplied the node samples. This clonotype has ten or more counts. Antigen unknown. This chain links TRBV29-1 with TRBJ2-1, with D maybe TRBD2 (6 bases). This TCR derives from a female donor with breast cancer. Some clones in this sample may be carry-over from other donors' samples. Sequenced material: axillary lymph node tissue. The CDR3 DNA reads as TGCAGCGCCATCGGGAGCGGAGTTGAGCAGTTCTTC. Its translation: CSAIGSGVEQFF.